The T cell receptor beta chain described here comes from a study of T-cell reconstitution after alpha-beta-depleted transplantation in children. Between the trimmed V and J ends, which lost 4 bases and 0 bases, there was a span of 16 bases. Looked up from germline, CDR1 is SGHNT and CDR2 is YYREEE (reference sequence). The CDR3 consists of 17 residues. As it was prepared, the TCRbeta library received unique molecular identifiers. In TCRdb, the PCR reads were re-called with MiXCR into one record per CDR3 protein. Of some 830,000 distinct CDR3 sequences in the sample, 15% to 20% were seen once. This chain joins TRBV5-4 and TRBJ1-4; D gene ambiguous. This TCR came from a male patient between 5 and 17 years old who had a stem cell transplant for acute lymphoblastic leukemia, so the T cells may come from the graft donor. The sequencing used PBMCs, mostly from graft donor cells, collected 360 days after TCRalphabeta/CD19-depleted stem cell transplant. The CDR3 nucleotides read TGTGCCAGCAGCCACATGAATGACGGGGCAACTAATGAAAAACTGTTTTTT. Translation gives CASSHMNDGATNEKLFF.